This passage covers 10 T cell receptor beta chains from one sample sequenced in a study of blood T cell repertoires in COVID-19. This table comes from immunoSEQ multiplex PCR, and its TCRdb copy is limited to in-frame clones, with some not included. Here the sample spans roughly 150,000 clones, roughly 90% being singletons. Sequenced input: peripheral blood. All receptors derive from a man aged 18-30 years with acute or convalescent COVID-19.

This chain connects TRBV9 to TRBJ2-1; TRBD2 might be the D (6 bases). The CDR3 covers 15 residues. The V gene lost 0 bases and the J gene lost 3 bases, with 10 bases spanning the gap. CDR1 and CDR2 (germline): SGDLS, YYNGEE. The CDR3 DNA follows: TGTGCCAGCAGCGTAGACGGGAGTATCTACAATGAGCAGTTCTTC. It yields the protein CASSVDGSIYNEQFF.

In the case of this clone: A read error may produce the germline difference seen at one junction end. V gene TRBV24-1 combines with J gene TRBJ2-1, with TRBD2 identical over 8 bases. CDR1 is KGHDR and CDR2 is SFDVKD in the germline V gene. The CDR3 length is 16 residues. CDR3 sequence reads: CATSERRTSSNNEQFF. The CDR3 coding sequence is TGTGCCACCAGTGAACGTAGGACTAGCTCCAACAATGAGCAGTTCTTC.

J is TRBJ2-7 and V is TRBV4-1, with D unclear. This CDR3 has 14 residues. V was pared by 1 base and J by 3 bases, with 10 bases between. CDR1 MGHRA and CDR2 YSYEKL come from the germline V gene. The CDR3 bases are TGCGCCAGCAGCCAAGTAAACCAGAACTACGAGCAGTACTTC. Encoded protein: CASSQVNQNYEQYF.

This sequence joins TRBV6-5 and TRBJ1-1; D is uncertain. The CDR3 contains 14 residues. V shed 4 bases and J shed 4 bases, with 13 bases lying between them. Germline CDR1 reads MNHEY; CDR2 reads SVGAGI. The CDR3 protein is CASSWRMERTEAFF. The DNA for the CDR3 is TGTGCCAGCAGTTGGCGAATGGAGCGCACTGAAGCTTTCTTT.

The sample holds a few counts of this clone. V and J are TRBV20-1 and TRBJ1-1, with 10 bases matching TRBD1. The germline CDR1 and CDR2 sequences are DFQATT and SNEGSKA (reference sequence). Trimming at V came to 3 bases and at J to 1 base, leaving 11 bases not matched to a gene. The CDR3 length is 17 residues. As DNA, the CDR3 is TGCAGTGCTAGTCGGGGACAGGGGATTTTTGAGAACACTGAAGCTTTCTTT. As protein: CSASRGQGIFENTEAFF.

This clone was recorded once. The chain carries TRBV18 and TRBJ2-1, with D maybe TRBD1 (5 bases). This CDR3 is 15 amino acids long. Trimming took 2 bases from V and 4 from J, leaving 12 bases between them. Germline CDR1 KGHSH, CDR2 LQKENI. CDR3 DNA sequence: TGTGCCAGCTCACCAGACAGATCCGCTTACAATGAGCAGTTCTTC. This sequence encodes CASSPDRSAYNEQFF.

The table lists this clone with a count of one. The chain combines TRBV5-1 with TRBJ2-3, with 12 bases matching TRBD2. Germline lookup yields CDR1 SGHRS and CDR2 YFSETQ. The CDR3 spans 17 residues. With V trimmed by 6 bases and J by 5 bases, 13 bases remained unmatched. CDR3 sequence: CASKETSLLAGGDTQYF. Written as DNA, the CDR3 is TGCGCCAGCAAGGAGACCTCCCTACTAGCGGGGGGAGATACGCAGTATTTT.

This CDR3 is CAISEDLILGYTF. The CDR3 DNA reads TGTGCCATCAGTGAAGACTTAATCCTAGGCTACACCTTC. The chain uses TRBV10-3 and TRBJ1-2; D is unclear. This CDR3 is 13 amino acids long. Per germline, CDR1 ENHRY and CDR2 SYGVKD. The V end lost 3 bases, the J end lost 8 bases, and 13 bases lay between the germline ends.

The chain is built from TRBV12-3 or TRBV12-4 and TRBJ1-6, with D perhaps TRBD1 (6 bases). V was clipped by 6 bases and J by 7 bases, with 10 bases between them. The CDR3 length is 13 residues. The CDR3 DNA is TGTGCCAGCAGGCCGCAGGGGAATTCACCCCTCCACTTT. It is translated as CASRPQGNSPLHF.

The J gene is TRBJ1-1, the V gene TRBV5-8, with D uncertain. The germline CDR1 and CDR2 sequences are SGHTS and YDEGEE. There are 15 residues in the CDR3. The germline V and J ends were trimmed by 4 bases and 0 bases, with 13 bases remaining between them. The CDR3 DNA follows: TGTGCCAGCAGCCTCGGGGTTATCATGAACACTGAAGCTTTCTTT. Amino acid sequence: CASSLGVIMNTEAFF.